These 13 T cell receptor beta chains originate from one sample sequenced in a study of blood T cell repertoires in COVID-19. TCRdb's copy holds only in-frame clones and misses some; the assay was immunoSEQ multiplex PCR. Of 300,000 to 450,000 clones detected, more than 75% appear once; the ten largest clones hold about 3%. The sample comprised peripheral blood. These receptors came from a human donor in a cohort sampled during active COVID-19.

The chain has TRBV11-2 and TRBJ2-2; 14 bases line up with TRBD2. The germline CDR1 and CDR2 sequences are SGHAT and FQNNGV. The CDR3 is made up of 17 amino acids. J lost 6 bases, V lost 4 bases, and 7 bases had no gene match. The CDR3 is CASSSGLAGVKAGELFF. In DNA form, the CDR3 reads TGTGCCAGCAGCTCGGGACTAGCGGGAGTTAAAGCCGGGGAGCTGTTTTTT. Complete variable domain (other parts from reference TRBV11-2 and TRBJ2-2): EAGVAQSPRYKIIEKRQSVAFWCNPISGHATLYWYQQILGQGPKLLIQFQNNGVVDDSQLPKDRFSAERLKGVDSTLKIQPAKLEDSAVYLCASSSGLAGVKAGELFFGEGSRLTVL.

This clone was seen just once. Other DNA sequences in this sample translate to the same CDR3. The CDR3 region has the DNA TGCGCCAGCAGCTTGGGTTCTGGCACAGATACGCAGTATTTT. The encoded protein is CASSLGSGTDTQYF. This chain joins TRBV5-1 and TRBJ2-3; D ambiguous. Trimming took 0 bases from V and 1 from J, leaving 6 bases between them. The V gene's germline CDR1 is SGHRS and CDR2 YFSETQ. CDR3 length equals 14 residues. Looking up the rest from reference TRBV5-1 and TRBJ2-3 gives the full variable domain: KAGVTQTPRYLIKTRGQQVTLSCSPISGHRSVSWYQQTPGQGLQFLFEYFSETQRNKGNFPGRFSGRQFSNSRSEMNVSTLELGDSALYLCASSLGSGTDTQYFGPGTRLTVL.

This chain joins TRBV6-5 and TRBJ2-7; D might be TRBD1 (6 bases). In germline, CDR1 is MNHEY, CDR2 SVGAGI. Between the trimmed V and J ends, which lost 8 bases and 2 bases, there was a span of 16 bases. This CDR3 has 14 amino acids. The CDR3 here is CASASPTGTYEQYF. CDR3 DNA sequence: TGTGCCAGCGCTTCTCCGACAGGAACCTACGAGCAGTACTTC.

The chain recombines TRBV3-1 (or the pseudogene TRBV3-2) with TRBJ1-2; TRBD1 aligns across 7 bases. The CDR3 consists of 16 residues. J was trimmed by 4 bases and V by 4 bases; bases with no gene match: 12. Germline V lookup: CDR1 LGHDT, CDR2 YNNKEL (reference sequence). The CDR3 loop is CASSLSSRGQTYGYTF. The DNA for the CDR3 is TGTGCCAGCAGCCTATCAAGCCGGGGACAGACCTATGGCTACACCTTC.

This sequence joins TRBV13 and TRBJ2-1; 12 bases align to TRBD2. Germline CDR1 PRHDT, CDR2 FYEKMQ (reference sequence). Germline trimming cut 5 bases from V and 9 bases from J; bases unmatched to any gene: 11. The CDR3 contains 16 residues. CDR3 sequence: CASSPRASGRVAEQFF. CDR3 DNA: TGTGCCAGCAGCCCCCGTGCTAGCGGGAGGGTTGCTGAGCAGTTCTTC. Filled out from reference TRBV13 and TRBJ2-1, the complete variable domain reads AAGVIQSPRHLIKEKRETATLKCYPIPRHDTVYWYQQGPGQDPQFLISFYEKMQSDKGSIPDRFSAQQFSDYHSELNMSSLELGDSALYFCASSPRASGRVAEQFFGPGTRLTVL.

The rearrangement links TRBV3-1 (or the pseudogene TRBV3-2) to TRBJ1-5, with a possible D match to TRBD1 (6 bases). Germline V gene data show CDR1 as LGHDT and CDR2 as YNNKEL (reference sequence). This CDR3 has 13 residues. Trimming left V 3 bases short and J 5 bases short, with 8 bases between. This CDR3 reads CASSQTGHQPQHF. CDR3 coding DNA: TGTGCCAGCAGCCAGACAGGACATCAGCCCCAGCATTTT.

The rearrangement joins TRBV18 to TRBJ1-2; 7 bases are shared with TRBD1. The CDR3 contains 13 residues. Losses at the gene ends were 6 bases for V and 6 bases for J; bases not matched to a gene: 7. The germline CDR1 and CDR2 sequences are KGHSH and LQKENI. The CDR3 nucleotides are TGTGCCAGCTCCGCGGGACAGAGCGATGGCTACACCTTC. Its protein product is CASSAGQSDGYTF. The whole variable domain, remainder taken from reference TRBV18 and TRBJ1-2, is NAGVMQNPRHLVRRRGQEARLRCSPMKGHSHVYWYRQLPEEGLKFMVYLQKENIIDESGMPKERFSAEFPKEGPSILRIQQVVRGDSAAYFCASSAGQSDGYTFGSGTRLTVV.

The chain has TRBV6-6 and TRBJ2-2, with 8 positions matching TRBD2. The CDR3 runs to 15 residues. Germline V gene sequence: CDR1 MNHNY, CDR2 SVGAGI (reference sequence). J lost 1 base, V lost 6 bases, and 4 bases had no gene match. The CDR3 region is CASRLTSENTGELFF. For the CDR3, the DNA is TGTGCCAGCAGACTGACTAGCGAGAACACCGGGGAGCTGTTTTTT.

This rearrangement joins TRBV7-6 to TRBJ2-2, with D hard to call. This CDR3 is built from 15 residues. V was clipped by 5 bases and J by 4 bases, with 14 bases between them. CDR1 and CDR2 from the germline V gene are SGHVS and FNYEAQ. The CDR3 region is CASSARGGITGELFF. CDR3 bases: TGTGCCAGCAGCGCCCGCGGCGGCATCACCGGGGAGCTGTTTTTT.

The J gene is TRBJ2-7, the V gene TRBV18; possible D gene TRBD1, 5 bases. CDR3 length: 13 amino acids. Germline assignment: CDR1 KGHSH and CDR2 LQKENI. Trimming took off 3 bases at V and 2 bases at J, with 8 bases between the two ends. The CDR3 loop is CASSPGHPYEQYF. CDR3 coding DNA: TGTGCCAGCTCACCCGGACACCCCTACGAGCAGTACTTC.

The chain combines TRBV5-4 with TRBJ2-7; possible D gene TRBD2, 5 bases. The length of the CDR3 is 15 residues. Germline CDR1 SGHNT, CDR2 YYREEE (reference sequence). Trimming cost V 0 bases and J 0 bases, with 10 bases left between them. CDR3 sequence reads: CASSLDPGSSYEQYF. CDR3 coding DNA: TGTGCCAGCAGCTTGGATCCGGGGAGCTCCTACGAGCAGTACTTC.

This chain connects TRBV7-9 to TRBJ2-3; TRBD1 is a possible D gene (5 bases). The CDR3 totals 19 residues. V gave up 2 bases and J gave up 0 bases, with 21 bases separating them. Germline assignment: CDR1 SEHNR and CDR2 FQNEAQ (reference sequence). DNA for the CDR3: TGTGCCAGCAGCTTATCCCCTCTGCAGGGCCCGCGTAGCACAGATACGCAGTATTTT. This sequence encodes CASSLSPLQGPRSTDTQYF.

The V gene is TRBV4-2, the J gene TRBJ1-2; 8 bases line up with TRBD1. Trimming removed 1 base from V and 5 bases from J; junction bases left unmatched: 3. CDR1 and CDR2 from the germline V gene are LGHNA and YNFKEQ. The length of the CDR3 is 14 residues. CDR3 region: CASSQARQGYGYTF. CDR3 nucleotides: TGTGCCAGCAGCCAAGCCCGACAGGGGTATGGCTACACCTTC.